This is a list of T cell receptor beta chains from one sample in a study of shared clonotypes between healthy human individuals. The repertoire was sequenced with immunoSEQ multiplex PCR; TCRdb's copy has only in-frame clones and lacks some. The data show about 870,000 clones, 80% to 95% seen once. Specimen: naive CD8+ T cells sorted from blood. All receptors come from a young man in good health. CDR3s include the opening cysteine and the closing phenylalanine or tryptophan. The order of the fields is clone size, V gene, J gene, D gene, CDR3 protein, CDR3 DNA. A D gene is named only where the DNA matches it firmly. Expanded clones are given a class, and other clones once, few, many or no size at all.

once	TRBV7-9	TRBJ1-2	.	CASSPVVRDHGYTF	TGTGCCAGCAGCCCGGTGGTCCGGGACCATGGCTACACCTTC
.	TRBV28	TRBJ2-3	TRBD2	CASSLEGLGDPTDTQYF	TGTGCCAGCAGTTTAGAGGGACTAGGGGACCCCACAGATACGCAGTATTTT
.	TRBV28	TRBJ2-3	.	CASSSVRRSSTDTQYF	TGTGCCAGCAGTTCCGTTCGGCGGTCTAGCACAGATACGCAGTATTTT
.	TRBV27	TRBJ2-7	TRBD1	CASADQGDEQYF	TGTGCCAGCGCGGACCAGGGGGACGAGCAGTACTTC
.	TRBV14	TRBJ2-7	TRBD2	CASSQETSVSYEQYF	TGTGCCAGCAGCCAAGAGACTAGCGTTTCCTACGAGCAGTACTTC
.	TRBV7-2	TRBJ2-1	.	CASSLRGVKIYNEQFF	TGTGCCAGCAGCTTACGAGGGGTAAAAATATACAATGAGCAGTTCTTC
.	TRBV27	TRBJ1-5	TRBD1	CASSFGQGVFSQPQHF	TGTGCCAGCAGTTTTGGACAGGGGGTTTTCTCTCAGCCCCAGCATTTT
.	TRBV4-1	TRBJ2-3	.	CASSLSGSTDTQYF	TGCGCCAGCAGCCTTAGCGGTAGCACAGATACGCAGTATTTT
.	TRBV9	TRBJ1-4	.	CASSVEGRRATNEKLFF	TGTGCCAGCAGCGTAGAGGGACGAAGGGCAACTAATGAAAAACTGTTTTTT
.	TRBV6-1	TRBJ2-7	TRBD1	CASSPTGSGSGEQYF	TGTGCCAGCAGTCCGACAGGGTCCGGGTCCGGCGAGCAGTACTTC
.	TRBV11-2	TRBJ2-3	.	CASSQDKRTDTQYF	TGTGCCAGCAGCCAGGACAAACGAACAGATACGCAGTATTTT
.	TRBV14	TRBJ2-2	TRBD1	CASSQTGADTGELFF	TGTGCCAGCAGTCAGACAGGGGCTGACACCGGGGAGCTGTTTTTT
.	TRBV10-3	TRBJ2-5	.	CAISEPNLSQETQYF	TGTGCCATCAGTGAACCCAACCTCAGTCAAGAGACCCAGTACTTC
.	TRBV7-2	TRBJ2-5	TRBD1	CASSAGQGIQETQYF	TGTGCCAGCAGCGCGGGACAGGGGATTCAAGAGACCCAGTACTTC
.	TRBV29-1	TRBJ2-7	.	CSVLQRSYEQYF	TGCAGCGTTTTACAGAGAAGCTACGAGCAGTACTTC
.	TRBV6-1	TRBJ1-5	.	CASSEDPSYSNQPQHF	TGTGCCAGCAGTGAAGATCCGTCTTATAGCAATCAGCCCCAGCATTTT
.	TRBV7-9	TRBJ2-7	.	CASSSTGLEFYEQYF	TGTGCCAGCAGTTCGACAGGACTCGAATTCTACGAGCAGTACTTC
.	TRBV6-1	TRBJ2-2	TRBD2	CASSEDLSPGGPFGELFF	TGTGCCAGCAGTGAAGACCTCTCCCCGGGAGGGCCCTTCGGGGAGCTGTTTTTT
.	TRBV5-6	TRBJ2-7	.	CASSSGAIPYEQYF	TGTGCCAGCAGCTCCGGGGCCATTCCCTACGAGCAGTACTTC
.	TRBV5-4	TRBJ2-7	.	CASSFQGGSYEQYF	TGTGCCAGCAGCTTTCAGGGGGGTTCCTACGAGCAGTACTTC
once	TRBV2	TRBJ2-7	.	CASSDEISYEQYF	TGTGCCAGCAGTGATGAGATCTCCTACGAGCAGTACTTC
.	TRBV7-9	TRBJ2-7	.	CASSLELTGSYEQYF	TGTGCCAGCAGCTTAGAATTAACGGGCTCCTACGAGCAGTACTTC
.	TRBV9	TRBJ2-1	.	CASTGPSAINEQFF	TGTGCCAGCACAGGACCGAGCGCCATCAATGAGCAGTTCTTC
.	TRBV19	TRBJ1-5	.	CASSIVSGGNQPQHF	TGTGCCAGTAGTATAGTCTCGGGGGGCAATCAGCCCCAGCATTTT
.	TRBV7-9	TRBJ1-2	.	CASSLEKRQDNYGYTF	TGTGCCAGCAGCTTAGAAAAACGGCAGGATAACTATGGCTACACCTTC
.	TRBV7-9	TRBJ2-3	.	CASSSGTDTQYF	TGTGCCAGCAGCTCCGGCACAGATACGCAGTATTTT
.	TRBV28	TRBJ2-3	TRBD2	CASTLSGMTDTQYF	TGTGCCAGCACCCTTAGCGGGATGACAGATACGCAGTATTTT
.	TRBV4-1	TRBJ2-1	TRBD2	CASSQEPSGFWGAYNEQFF	TGCGCCAGCAGCCAAGAGCCTAGCGGGTTCTGGGGGGCCTACAATGAGCAGTTCTTC
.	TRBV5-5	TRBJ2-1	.	CASSTGDLSYNEQFF	TGTGCCAGCAGCACGGGAGATCTCTCCTACAATGAGCAGTTCTTC
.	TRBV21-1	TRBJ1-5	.	CASSTHQSGRDLNQPQHF	TGTGCCAGCAGCACACACCAGTCCGGCAGGGATCTTAATCAGCCCCAGCATTTT
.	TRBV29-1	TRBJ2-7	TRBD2	CSVEGLAGVGTYEQYF	TGCAGCGTTGAGGGACTAGCGGGAGTGGGTACCTACGAGCAGTACTTC
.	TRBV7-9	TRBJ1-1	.	CASTAVVPNTEAFF	TGTGCCAGCACCGCGGTTGTCCCGAACACTGAAGCTTTCTTT
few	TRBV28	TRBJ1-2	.	CASRPPGQRNYGYTF	TGTGCCAGCAGGCCACCCGGACAACGGAACTATGGCTACACCTTC
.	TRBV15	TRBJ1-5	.	CATSRGPPTVGNQPQHF	TGTGCCACCAGCCGAGGCCCCCCGACGGTGGGGAATCAGCCCCAGCATTTT
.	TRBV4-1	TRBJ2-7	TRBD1	CASSRGQGLDEQYF	TGCGCCAGCAGCCGAGGACAGGGGTTGGATGAGCAGTACTTC
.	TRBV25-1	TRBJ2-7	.	CASSGDRTTYEQYF	TGTGCCAGCAGTGGGGACCGAACAACCTACGAGCAGTACTTC
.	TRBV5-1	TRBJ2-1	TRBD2	CASSLLAGGYEQFF	TGCGCCAGCAGCTTACTAGCGGGAGGGTATGAGCAGTTCTTC
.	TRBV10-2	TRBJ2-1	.	CASSEGPGDGEQFF	TGCGCCAGCAGTGAGGGACCTGGCGACGGTGAGCAGTTCTTC
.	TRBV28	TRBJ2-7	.	CASSSRRRDVYEQYF	TGTGCCAGCAGTTCCCGGAGGCGAGATGTCTACGAGCAGTACTTC
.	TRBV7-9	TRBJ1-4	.	CASSPQGGNEKLFF	TGTGCCAGCAGCCCACAGGGAGGTAATGAAAAACTGTTTTTT
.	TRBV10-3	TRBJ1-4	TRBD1	CAISDHGQGTNEKLFF	TGTGCCATCAGTGACCACGGACAGGGAACTAATGAAAAACTGTTTTTT
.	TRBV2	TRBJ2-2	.	CATVPSENTGELFF	TGTGCCACGGTGCCTAGCGAGAACACCGGGGAGCTGTTTTTT
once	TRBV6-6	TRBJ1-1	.	CATGSENTEAFF	TGTGCCACAGGAAGCGAGAACACTGAAGCTTTCTTT
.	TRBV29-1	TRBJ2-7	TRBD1	CSAKTGGAYEQYF	TGCAGCGCAAAGACAGGGGGTGCCTACGAGCAGTACTTC
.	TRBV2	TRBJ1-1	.	CASSDSSRVGTEAFF	TGTGCCAGCAGTGACTCCAGCAGAGTGGGCACTGAAGCTTTCTTT
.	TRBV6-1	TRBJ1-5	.	CASSEVLGSGQEYSNQPQHF	TGTGCCAGCAGTGAAGTTTTAGGATCCGGGCAGGAATATAGCAATCAGCCCCAGCATTTT
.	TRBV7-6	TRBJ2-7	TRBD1	CASSEGTGGTYEQYF	TGTGCCAGCAGTGAGGGGACAGGGGGGACCTACGAGCAGTACTTC
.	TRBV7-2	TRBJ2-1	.	CAGPPGGSGEQFF	TGTGCCGGGCCCCCCGGTGGCTCGGGGGAGCAGTTCTTC
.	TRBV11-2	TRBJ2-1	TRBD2	CASSLLAGVWDEQFF	TGTGCCAGCAGCCTCCTAGCGGGAGTGTGGGATGAGCAGTTCTTC
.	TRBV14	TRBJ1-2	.	CASSQKEGRTSPAVYGYTF	TGTGCCAGCAGCCAGAAAGAGGGACGGACAAGCCCAGCGGTATATGGCTACACCTTC
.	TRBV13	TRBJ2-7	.	CASSFQGSPYEQYF	TGTGCCAGCAGTTTTCAGGGCTCGCCCTACGAGCAGTACTTC
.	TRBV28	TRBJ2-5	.	CASSSPGWGTLQETQYF	TGTGCCAGCAGTTCCCCGGGTTGGGGCACCCTCCAAGAGACCCAGTACTTC
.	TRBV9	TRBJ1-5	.	CASSVAGGAGQPQHF	TGTGCCAGCAGCGTAGCTGGTGGGGCGGGGCAGCCCCAGCATTTT
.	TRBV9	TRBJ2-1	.	CASSPDRSEQFF	TGTGCCAGCAGCCCGGACAGATCGGAGCAGTTCTTC